This entry lists 24 T cell receptor beta chains sequenced from one sample in a study of tumor-infiltrating lymphocytes in oesophageal squamous cell carcinoma. Via MiXCR, TCRdb re-called the PCR reads, giving one row per CDR3 protein. Of about 18,000 distinct CDR3 sequences detected, 44% appear once; the ten largest clones hold approximately 40%. Sequences were obtained from blood. These receptor sequences come from a female donor with esophageal squamous cell carcinoma.

The chain joins TRBV7-8 to TRBJ2-5; 11 bases match TRBD1. The J call may be wrong; the DNA end is better matched by TRBJ2-1. Looked up from germline, CDR1 is SGHVS and CDR2 is FQNEAQ. The CDR3 is 16 residues long. CDR3 DNA: TGTGCCAGCAGCTCCCGGGACAGGGGGGACTACAATGAGCAGTTCTTC. Amino acid sequence: CASSSRDRGDYNEQFF.

Concerning this clonotype itself: At one boundary the junction diverges from the germline segment, which might be a read error. CDR3 sequence (DNA): TGTGCTAGCAGCCCGAGTACAGGGGGCCGGGAGACCCAGTACTTC. Translating gives CASSPSTGGRETQYF. The chain combines TRBV7-6 with TRBJ2-3; 9 bases map to TRBD1. The last part of the DNA fits TRBJ2-5 better; the J call may be wrong. This CDR3 is 15 amino acids long. Germline CDR1 reads SGHVS; CDR2 reads FNYEAQ.

The V gene is TRBV30, the J gene TRBJ2-7, with 9 nucleotides matching TRBD2. The assigned J gene may be wrong: the sequence end matches TRBJ2-5 better. This CDR3 is 15 amino acids long. Germline CDR1 and CDR2: GTSNPN and SVGIG (reference sequence). The CDR3 is CACGVLAGYQETQYF. As DNA, the CDR3 is TGTGCCTGTGGGGTACTAGCGGGCTACCAAGAGACCCAGTACTTC.

Many counts were recorded for this clonotype. The V gene is TRBV6-5, the J gene TRBJ2-4, with D possibly called TRBD1 or TRBD2 (5 bases each). Trimming removed 2 bases from V and 0 bases from J, with 5 bases in between. Germline loops: CDR1 MNHEY, CDR2 SVGAGI. This CDR3 contains 14 residues. The CDR3 nucleotides are TGTGCCAGCAGTTACGGGGGAGCCAAAAACATTCAGTACTTC. Its protein product is CASSYGGAKNIQYF.

With regard to this clonotype: This likely comes from a read error, as the CDR3 has no conserved phenylalanine or tryptophan at its end. The DNA is left out, because the CDR3 cannot be placed on it with certainty; the CDR3 is given as TCRdb lists it. The rearrangement uses TRBV7-3 and TRBJ2-5; TRBD2 reflects the table's D call only, with no check against the DNA. Both ends counted, the CDR3 spans 9 residues. Looked up from germline, CDR1 is SGHTA and CDR2 is FQGTGA. The CDR3 sequence: CASSLSWTS.

This clonotype was detected many times. A much larger clone lies a single base off, so this may be a read error. The rearrangement links TRBV12-3 or TRBV12-4 to TRBJ2-1, with 10 bases aligning to TRBD1. V shed 5 bases and J 10 bases; nucleotides not matched to a gene: 11. The CDR3 spans 15 residues. CDR3 coding DNA: TGTGCCAGCAGTCCCGGACAGGGGGTCTCCTACGAGCAGTTCTTC. The encoded protein is CASSPGQGVSYEQFF.

Note on this clonotype: One end of the junction is discordant with germline, which a read error may explain. The chain links TRBV27 to TRBJ1-4; perhaps TRBD1 as D (6 bases). In germline, CDR1 is MNHEY, CDR2 SMNVEV (reference sequence). The CDR3 is made up of 15 amino acids. The CDR3 DNA is TGTGCCAGCTCTTCCCTGACAGGCCCTAATGAAAAGCTGTTTTTT. Translation gives CASSSLTGPNEKLFF.

Comments on this clonotype: No conserved phenylalanine or tryptophan is present at the end of the CDR3, so a read error is the likely explanation. No DNA is shown, since the ends of the CDR3 on it are uncertain; the CDR3 is the one TCRdb lists. V gene TRBV6-6 combines with J gene TRBJ2-5; the tabulated D call, TRBD1, remains unverified against the DNA. A total of 17 residues make up the CDR3, ends included. Looked up from germline, CDR1 is MNHNY and CDR2 is SVGAGI (reference sequence). CDR3 amino acids: CASSFSRTANYGYTFGS.

Of note for this clonotype: A read error is likely, as this CDR3 ends without the conserved phenylalanine or tryptophan. The DNA is omitted, as the CDR3 cannot be located on it reliably, and the CDR3 follows TCRdb's listing. The J gene is TRBJ2-7, the V gene TRBV12-3 or TRBV12-4; the table's D gene call, TRBD1, was not cross checked with the DNA. Both ends counted, the CDR3 spans 17 residues. The CDR3: CASSSSRDRAYGYTFGS.

The J gene is TRBJ2-1, the V gene TRBV7-2; perhaps TRBD1 as D (5 bases). Judging by the DNA end, TRBJ1-2 fits better; the J call may be wrong. CDR3 size: 14 residues. CDR1 is SGHTA and CDR2 is FQGNSA in the germline V gene. CDR3 bases: TGTGCCAGCAGCTTCGCCCCGTTGGGGCATGGCTACACCTTC. This gives the protein CASSFAPLGHGYTF.

On this clonotype itself: The CDR3 does not close with the conserved phenylalanine or tryptophan, likely indicating a read error. The DNA is omitted, as the CDR3 cannot be located on it reliably, and the CDR3 follows TCRdb's listing. The chain uses TRBV5-4 and TRBJ2-6; TRBD2, as called in the table, went unchecked against the DNA. Germline CDR1 and CDR2: SGHNT and YYREEE (reference sequence). The CDR3 region is 16 residues in length, termini included. CDR3 protein: CASSPGGVSDTQYFGA.

The chain combines TRBV7-2 with TRBJ1-6; D may be TRBD1 (5 bases). Deletions cut 5 bases from V and 5 bases from J, with 13 bases between. Germline lookup yields CDR1 SGHTA and CDR2 FQGNSA. This CDR3 comprises 15 residues. DNA for the CDR3: TGTGCCAGCAGCCCCCAGGGTACCAATAATTCACCCCTCCACTTT. It translates to CASSPQGTNNSPLHF.

This clonotype counts as medium-sized (0.01 to 0.1%). This chain links TRBV7-9 with TRBJ1-4; D unclear. CDR1 is SEHNR and CDR2 is FQNEAQ in the germline V gene (reference sequence). There are 14 residues in the CDR3. Trimming cost V 0 bases and J 0 bases, with 2 bases left between them. Here the CDR3 reads CASSLAATNEKLFF. The CDR3 DNA is TGTGCCAGCAGCTTAGCCGCAACTAATGAAAAACTGTTTTTT.

The chain joins TRBV24-1 to TRBJ2-3; 9 bases align to TRBD2. V was pared by 3 bases and J by 7 bases, with 7 bases of the junction left unmatched. The CDR3 is 15 amino acids. The V gene's germline CDR1 is KGHDR and CDR2 SFDVKD. The CDR3 reads CATSDRAGGRYTQYF. In DNA, the CDR3 is TGTGCCACCAGTGATCGAGCGGGAGGTCGGTATACGCAGTATTTT.

The table lists this clonotype with many counts. The chain joins TRBV12-3 or TRBV12-4 to TRBJ2-5, with TRBD2 identical over 9 bases. The CDR3 is made up of 15 amino acids. J was trimmed by 1 base and V by 3 bases; bases with no gene match: 3. The CDR3 DNA reads TGTGCCAGCAGTTTGGGGCGGGGGGGCCAAGAGACCCAGTACTTC. It yields the protein CASSLGRGGQETQYF.

This clonotype was seen a single time. The V call is TRBV7-6, the J call TRBJ2-5; 9 bases agree with TRBD2. Near its end, the DNA agrees better with TRBJ2-3, so the J call may be wrong. CDR3 length: 16 residues. Germline assignment: CDR1 SGHVS and CDR2 FNYEAQ. CDR3 sequence reads: CASSLAGSGGGDTQYF. The CDR3 nucleotides are TGTGCCAGCAGCTTAGCGGGTAGCGGGGGCGGGGATACGCAGTATTTT.

The rearrangement joins TRBV7-3 to TRBJ2-3; D is uncertain. The J call may be in error: the DNA end matches TRBJ2-5 better. CDR1 and CDR2 from the germline V gene are SGHTA and FQGTGA. The CDR3 runs to 14 residues. CDR3: CARMSKASRETQYF. CDR3 in DNA: TGTGCCCGAATGAGCAAGGCGAGTAGGGAGACCCAGTACTTC.

The gene calls are TRBV7-3 and TRBJ2-4; TRBD1 matches 12 bases. The J call could be wrong; TRBJ2-7 is a better fit for the DNA end. Looked up from germline, CDR1 is SGHTA and CDR2 is FQGTGA. The CDR3 covers 23 residues. The CDR3 loop reads CASSLLPGQGARDPTSSSYEQYF. The CDR3 nucleotides read TGTGCCAGCAGCCTCTTGCCGGGACAGGGGGCGAGGGACCCGACTAGCTCTTCCTACGAGCAGTACTTC.

This clonotype was picked up many times. This chain connects TRBV12-3 or TRBV12-4 to TRBJ1-1; no firm D call. The CDR3 loop spans 14 amino acids. V lost 5 bases to trimming and J lost 5 bases, with 15 bases between them. For the CDR3, the DNA is TGTGCCAGCAGTCCACGGTTGGCGGGGACTGAAGCTTTCTTT. This translates into CASSPRLAGTEAFF.

Concerning this clonotype itself: One junction end disagrees with the germline gene, perhaps due to a read error. The chain joins TRBV11-2 to TRBJ2-5; 7 bases line up with TRBD2. CDR3 length: 17 residues. Germline CDR1 and CDR2: SGHAT and FQNNGV. The CDR3 protein is CTSSLGNSGLGSETQYF. CDR3 nucleotide sequence: TGTACCAGCAGCCTAGGAAATAGCGGGCTTGGTTCAGAGACCCAGTACTTC.

This clonotype occurred once. This chain links TRBV27 with TRBJ2-7, with D hard to call. The J call is uncertain, as TRBJ2-4 better fits the DNA end. This CDR3 comprises 13 residues. Germline V gene sequence: CDR1 MNHEY, CDR2 SMNVEV (reference sequence). The CDR3 reads CASSLFAKNIQYF. CDR3 in DNA: TGTGCCAGCAGTTTATTTGCCAAAAACATTCAGTACTTC.

The chain carries TRBV12-3 or TRBV12-4 and TRBJ2-1, with D uncertain. The DNA end is more similar to TRBJ2-7, so the J call may be wrong. The CDR3 has 13 residues. CDR3 amino acids: CASSLGPSDEQYF. CDR3 nucleotides: TGTGCCAGCAGTTTAGGACCCTCTGACGAGCAGTACTTC.

The table lists this clonotype with many counts. The rearrangement links TRBV6-1 to TRBJ2-3; tentative D call: TRBD2 (6 bases). This CDR3 is 17 amino acids long. V was trimmed by 6 bases and J by 2 bases, leaving 21 bases between them. Germline assignment: CDR1 MNHNS and CDR2 SASEGT. CDR3 in DNA: TGTGCCAGCAGCGATCTCCTAGTCGGAGGGGTCACAGATACGCAGTATTTT. Encoded protein: CASSDLLVGGVTDTQYF.

In its sample, this clonotype was seen many times. This chain connects TRBV6-2 or TRBV6-3 to TRBJ2-4; TRBD2 matches at 11 bases. The junction had 8 bases not matched to a gene; V was cut back by 3 bases and J by 1 base. Per germline, CDR1 MNHEY and CDR2 SVGEGT. This CDR3 comprises 18 residues. The CDR3 reads CASSYLLAGGGAKNIQYF. The DNA for the CDR3 is TGTGCCAGCAGTTATCTTCTAGCGGGAGGTGGGGCCAAAAACATTCAGTACTTC.